This T cell receptor (beta chain) is from a study of T cells in Graves' hyperthyroidism and ophthalmopathy. The ends were cut back, 3 bases at V and 8 bases at J, with 20 bases in the middle. Germline V CDR1 and CDR2: SGDLS, YYNGEE. This CDR3 region has 15 residues. This clonotype was counted between two and nine times. Researchers amplified the TCR beta CDR3 regions from RNA transcripts. In the first-round RT-PCR of the TCR CDR3, the HTBI primer set was used. TCRdb redid the calling of the multiplex PCR reads with MiXCR, one entry per CDR3 protein. Of some 800,000 distinct CDR3 sequences in the sample, around 38% were seen once.

This clonotype was obtained from a man younger than 30 with Graves' hyperthyroidism. The rearrangement joins TRBV9 to TRBJ1-2, with D possibly matching TRBD1 (5 bases). The sample comprised blood. CDR3 DNA: TGTGCCAGCAGCGCCAGAGGAGCTGGGGCGACCGGCTACACCTTC. Protein: CASSARGAGATGYTF.